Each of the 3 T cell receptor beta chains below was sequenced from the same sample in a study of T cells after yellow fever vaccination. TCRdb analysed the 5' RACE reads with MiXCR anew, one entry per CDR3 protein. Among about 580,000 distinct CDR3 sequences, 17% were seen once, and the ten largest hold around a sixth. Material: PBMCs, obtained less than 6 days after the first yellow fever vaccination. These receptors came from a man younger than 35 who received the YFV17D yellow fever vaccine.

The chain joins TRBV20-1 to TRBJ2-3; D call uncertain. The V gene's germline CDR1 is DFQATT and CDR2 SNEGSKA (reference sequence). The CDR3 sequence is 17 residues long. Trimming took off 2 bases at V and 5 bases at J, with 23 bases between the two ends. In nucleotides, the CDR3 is TGCAGTGCTAGAATCAACGCATTGGGCCCAACGATAGATACGCAGTATTTT. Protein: CSARINALGPTIDTQYF.

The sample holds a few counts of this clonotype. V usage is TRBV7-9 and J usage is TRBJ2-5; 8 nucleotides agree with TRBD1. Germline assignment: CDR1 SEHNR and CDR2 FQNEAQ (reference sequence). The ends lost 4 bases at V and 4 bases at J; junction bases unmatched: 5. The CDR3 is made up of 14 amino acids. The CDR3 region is CASSSGQVLETQYF. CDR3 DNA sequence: TGTGCCAGCAGCTCGGGACAGGTTCTAGAGACCCAGTACTTC.

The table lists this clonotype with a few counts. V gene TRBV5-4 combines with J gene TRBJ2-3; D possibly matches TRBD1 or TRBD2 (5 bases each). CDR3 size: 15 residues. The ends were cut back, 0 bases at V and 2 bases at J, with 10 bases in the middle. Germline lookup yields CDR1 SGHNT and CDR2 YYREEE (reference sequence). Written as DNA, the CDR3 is TGTGCCAGCAGCTTGGCGAGAGGGGACACAGATACGCAGTATTTT. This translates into CASSLARGDTDTQYF.